This passage covers 7 T cell receptor beta chains from one sample sequenced in a study of cytotoxic CD8 clonotypes in ibrutinib-treated CLL. Sequenced by immunoSEQ multiplex PCR; TCRdb stores in-frame clones only, minus some. The data hold tens of thousands of clones, with roughly 86% observed a single time. The sequencing here drew on PBMCs, taken before ibrutinib treatment. All receptors derive from a human donor with chronic lymphocytic leukemia.

There are a few counts of this clone. The chain uses TRBV2 and TRBJ2-1; D is possibly TRBD1 or TRBD2 (5 bases each). The CDR3 totals 15 residues. The V gene's germline CDR1 is SNHLY and CDR2 FYNNEI. Trimming took off 4 bases at V and 0 bases at J, with 10 bases between the two ends. CDR3: CASSVGGSSYNEQFF. DNA for the CDR3: TGTGCCAGCAGTGTTGGGGGAAGCTCCTACAATGAGCAGTTCTTC. Full variable domain (rest looked up from reference TRBV2 and TRBJ2-1): EPEVTQTPSHQVTQMGQEVILRCVPISNHLYFYWYRQILGQKVEFLVSFYNNEISEKSEIFDDQFSVERPDGSNFTLKIRSTKLEDSAMYFCASSVGGSSYNEQFFGPGTRLTVL.

The J gene is TRBJ1-2, the V gene TRBV29-1, with D perhaps matching TRBD1 (5 bases). The V end was cut by 3 bases, the J end by 6 bases, with 8 bases between. The germline gives CDR1 SQVTM, CDR2 ANQGSEA. The CDR3 extends over 11 amino acids. The CDR3 loop reads CSVDQGDGYTF. CDR3 nucleotides: TGCAGCGTTGACCAAGGGGATGGCTACACCTTC.

This sequence joins TRBV29-1 and TRBJ1-4; D unclear. The V gene lost 1 base and the J gene lost 7 bases, with 22 bases spanning the gap. This CDR3 contains 17 residues. Per germline, CDR1 SQVTM and CDR2 ANQGSEA. The CDR3 region has the DNA TGCAGCGTTGAAGGGGGTGGTGGTCAATTCGGCTCTGAAAAACTGTTTTTT. It yields the protein CSVEGGGGQFGSEKLFF.

This clone was counted a few times. The V and J genes are TRBV5-4 and TRBJ2-2, with 13 bases lining up with TRBD2. CDR3 length equals 16 residues. Germline V gene sequence: CDR1 SGHNT, CDR2 YYREEE (reference sequence). With 4 bases clipped from V and 5 bases from J, the junction kept 5 bases outside the gene matches. CDR3 bases: TGTGCCAGCAGCCCAGGGACTAGCGGGATTACCGGGGAGCTGTTTTTT. Protein product: CASSPGTSGITGELFF.

The CDR3: CASSPDGNTEAFF. For the CDR3, the DNA is TGTGCCAGCTCACCAGACGGTAACACTGAAGCTTTCTTT. V gene TRBV18 combines with J gene TRBJ1-1; D unclear. Trimming left V 2 bases short and J 2 bases short, with 6 bases between. Germline CDR1 and CDR2: KGHSH and LQKENI. This CDR3 is built from 13 residues.

The chain carries TRBV4-1 and TRBJ1-2; D perhaps matches TRBD1 (5 bases). V was clipped by 1 base and J by 4 bases, with 10 bases between them. Germline CDR1 and CDR2: MGHRA and YSYEKL. CDR3 length: 14 amino acids. CDR3 amino acids: CASSQGGRAYGYTF. CDR3 coding DNA: TGCGCCAGCAGCCAAGGAGGCAGGGCCTATGGCTACACCTTC.

The V gene is TRBV11-3, the J gene TRBJ2-2; TRBD2 is a possible D gene (6 bases). The V end was cut by 5 bases, the J end by 4 bases, with 14 bases between. There are 15 residues in the CDR3. Germline lookup yields CDR1 SGHNT and CDR2 YENEEA. The CDR3, as DNA: TGTGCCAGCAGCCCCGGGGCGCGGGGCACCGGGGAGCTGTTTTTT. As protein: CASSPGARGTGELFF.